The 27 T cell receptor beta chains listed next were all sequenced from one sample in a study of PD-1 blockade in mismatch repair-deficient tumors. Their specific antigens are unknown. Some clones are missing from TCRdb's copy, which holds only in-frame ones; the method was immunoSEQ multiplex PCR. The table records some 16,000 clones, roughly four fifths of them present only once. The time point here: roughly 10-day in vitro stimulation with candidate neoantigen peptide 5. This specimen was cells cultured in vitro, taken from a patient treated with pembrolizumab. The source is an adult with mismatch repair-deficient cancer.

This sequence joins TRBV6-7 and TRBJ2-3; 8 nucleotides match TRBD2. TRBV6-7 is assigned to the ORF class and has an uncertain function. The CDR3 spans 14 residues. V was pared by 2 bases and J by 6 bases, with 4 bases of the junction left unmatched. CDR3 in DNA: TGTGCCAGCAGTTACCAAGCGGGAGCCGATACGCAGTATTTT. Translation: CASSYQAGADTQYF.

The chain has TRBV2 and TRBJ2-7, with D maybe TRBD1 (6 bases). The CDR3 is made up of 15 amino acids. Trimming cost V 6 bases and J 2 bases, with 17 bases left between them. The V gene's germline CDR1 is SNHLY and CDR2 FYNNEI. CDR3: CASRAGTSGAYEQYF. In nucleotides, the CDR3 is TGTGCCAGCAGGGCCGGGACATCGGGCGCCTACGAGCAGTACTTC.

This chain uses TRBV19 with TRBJ2-7; D is possibly TRBD1 (5 bases). Trimming removed 2 bases at V and 6 bases at J, with 11 bases between. CDR1 is LNHDA, CDR2 SQIVND, per germline (reference sequence). This CDR3 region has 13 residues. This CDR3 is CASSIPGSGEQYF. CDR3 in DNA: TGTGCCAGTAGTATACCAGGGTCGGGCGAGCAGTACTTC.

The chain joins TRBV5-6 to TRBJ1-5; TRBD1 might be the D (5 bases). The germline CDR1 and CDR2 sequences are SGHDT and YYEEEE. Trimming removed 0 bases at V and 16 bases at J, with 20 bases between. This CDR3 has 14 residues. The CDR3 nucleotides are TGTGCCAGCAGCTTGGTAGGAGTGGACAAGGTCCAACATTTT. This translates into CASSLVGVDKVQHF.

The rearrangement joins TRBV29-1 to TRBJ2-5, with unresolved D. The V end was cut by 6 bases, the J end by 1 base, with 9 bases between. Germline V gene sequence: CDR1 SQVTM, CDR2 ANQGSEA. There are 12 residues in the CDR3. CDR3 DNA sequence: TGCAGCGTCAACAGACTCCAAGAGACCCAGTACTTC. Its translation: CSVNRLQETQYF.

J is TRBJ1-2 and V is TRBV5-1; tentatively, D is TRBD1 (5 bases). Trimming removed 4 bases from V and 0 bases from J, with 10 bases in between. The CDR3 runs to 14 residues. CDR1 and CDR2 from the germline V gene are SGHRS and YFSETQ. For the CDR3, the DNA is TGCGCCAGCAGCCGCGACAGTACTAACTATGGCTACACCTTC. As protein: CASSRDSTNYGYTF.

To note about this clone: A junction boundary mismatches the germline segment, possibly from a read error. V gene TRBV5-3 combines with J gene TRBJ2-3, with 9 bases lining up with TRBD2. TRBV5-3 is classed as an ORF, of uncertain function. The CDR3 loop spans 15 amino acids. This CDR3 reads CARSLVGTSRDTQYF. The CDR3 region has the DNA TGTGCCAGAAGCTTGGTTGGGACTAGCAGAGATACGCAGTATTTT.

The J gene is TRBJ2-2, the V gene TRBV5-4; 7 bases fit TRBD2. The length of the CDR3 is 17 residues. Trimming cost V 0 bases and J 4 bases; bases outside gene matches: 9. CDR1 is SGHNT and CDR2 is YYREEE in the germline V gene (reference sequence). CDR3 sequence (DNA): TGTGCCAGCAGCTTGGGCGGCCGGGAGGCGGGCACCGGGGAGCTGTTTTTT. It yields the protein CASSLGGREAGTGELFF.

The V and J genes are TRBV27 and TRBJ2-7; D might be TRBD2 (6 bases). This CDR3 comprises 16 residues. The germline CDR1 and CDR2 sequences are MNHEY and SMNVEV (reference sequence). The V and J ends lost 4 bases and 7 bases respectively, with 23 bases between them. Here the CDR3 reads CASSSYRETRQTEQYF. CDR3 sequence (DNA): TGTGCCAGCAGTTCTTACCGGGAGACTCGACAAACTGAGCAGTACTTC.

The V and J genes are TRBV7-9 and TRBJ1-4; 7 positions match TRBD1. This CDR3 has 15 residues. Germline V gene lookup returns CDR1 SEHNR and CDR2 FQNEAQ (reference sequence). V was clipped by 5 bases and J by 8 bases; unmatched bases: 11. The CDR3 nucleotides are TGTGCCAGCAGCCCATACAGGGGTGGAGGGGAAAAACTGTTTTTT. As protein: CASSPYRGGGEKLFF.

This chain connects TRBV11-2 to TRBJ1-2; TRBD1 agrees at 9 bases. The J segment lost 4 bases and the V segment lost 5 bases, leaving 8 bases of the junction unmatched. Germline CDR1 SGHAT, CDR2 FQNNGV. CDR3 length equals 15 residues. CDR3 amino acids: CASSGRDRAVYGYTF. DNA of the CDR3: TGTGCCAGCAGCGGACGGGACAGGGCGGTCTATGGCTACACCTTC.

CDR3 region: CASSFGINYGYTF. The CDR3 DNA reads TGCGCCAGCAGCTTCGGCATAAACTATGGCTACACCTTC. The V and J genes are TRBV5-1 and TRBJ1-2; D is undetermined. The germline V gene encodes CDR1 SGHRS and CDR2 YFSETQ. The CDR3 totals 13 residues. V lost 2 bases and J lost 2, with 7 bases in between.

The rearrangement links TRBV7-9 to TRBJ1-2, with 7 bases lining up with TRBD1. Germline-derived CDR1 and CDR2 are SEHNR and FQNEAQ (reference sequence). V gave up 5 bases and J gave up 3 bases; unmatched junction bases: 3. The CDR3 runs 13 residues. CDR3 protein: CASSRDSYYGYTF. Here the CDR3 DNA reads TGTGCCAGCAGCCGGGACAGTTACTATGGCTACACCTTC.

V and J are TRBV29-1 and TRBJ2-2; TRBD2 aligns across 12 bases. The germline gives CDR1 SQVTM, CDR2 ANQGSEA. J gave up 5 bases and V 7 bases, and 8 bases lay outside the gene matches. The CDR3 contains 15 residues. This CDR3 is CSAATSGRFTGELFF. The CDR3 DNA follows: TGCAGCGCTGCGACTAGCGGGAGATTTACCGGGGAGCTGTTTTTT.

The chain uses TRBV19 and TRBJ2-3; 8 nucleotides line up with TRBD2. J was trimmed by 1 base and V by 5 bases; bases with no gene match: 8. This CDR3 contains 16 residues. Per germline, CDR1 LNHDA and CDR2 SQIVND (reference sequence). Written as DNA, the CDR3 is TGTGCCAGTAGTTTTATAGCGGGACTCCGCACAGATACGCAGTATTTT. As protein: CASSFIAGLRTDTQYF.

Worth noting for this clone: The junction departs from the called germline gene at one end, perhaps through a read error. Distinct nucleotide sequences in the sample also encode this CDR3. The chain carries TRBV30 and TRBJ1-3; D is unclear. Looked up from germline, CDR1 is GTSNPN and CDR2 is SVGIG (reference sequence). This CDR3 spans 13 amino acids. For the CDR3, the DNA is TGTGCCTGGCTTAGGAACTCTGGAAATACCATATATTTT. This sequence encodes CAWLRNSGNTIYF.

In its sample, this clone was seen once. The chain employs TRBV27 and TRBJ1-1, with D possibly being TRBD1 (5 bases). Germline-derived CDR1 and CDR2 are MNHEY and SMNVEV (reference sequence). The V and J ends lost 10 bases and 0 bases respectively, with 15 bases between them. The CDR3 is made up of 14 amino acids. CDR3 sequence: CATKRGDMNTEAFF. CDR3 coding DNA: TGTGCCACCAAGCGGGGGGATATGAACACTGAAGCTTTCTTT.

The chain recombines TRBV7-8 with TRBJ2-5; D might be TRBD2 (6 bases). The CDR3 has 14 amino acids. The V gene lost 0 bases and the J gene lost 4 bases, with 9 bases spanning the gap. Looked up from germline, CDR1 is SGHVS and CDR2 is FQNEAQ. For the CDR3, the DNA is TGTGCCAGCAGCTTAGCGCCCGGGGGAGAGACCCAGTACTTC. Its translation: CASSLAPGGETQYF.

The gene calls are TRBV4-1 and TRBJ1-1, with unresolved D. Looked up from germline, CDR1 is MGHRA and CDR2 is YSYEKL. Trimming removed 0 bases at V and 5 bases at J, with 10 bases between. The CDR3 totals 14 residues. The CDR3 reads CASSQDPSGTEAFF. The CDR3 DNA reads as TGCGCCAGCAGCCAAGATCCCTCCGGGACTGAAGCTTTCTTT.

This clone was found a few times. The genes are TRBV7-9 and TRBJ1-5, with D perhaps TRBD1 (6 bases). V was clipped by 0 bases and J by 2 bases, with 14 bases between them. The CDR3 covers 17 residues. The germline CDR1 and CDR2 sequences are SEHNR and FQNEAQ (reference sequence). CDR3 nucleotides: TGTGCCAGCAGCTTAGCCGGCGGGGGCATGGGCAATCAGCCCCAGCATTTT. Its translation is CASSLAGGGMGNQPQHF.

The chain has TRBV7-2 and TRBJ1-1; D unresolved. This CDR3 has 16 amino acids. Germline-derived CDR1 and CDR2 are SGHTA and FQGNSA. Trimming took off 1 base at V and 0 bases at J, with 12 bases between the two ends. CDR3 sequence (DNA): TGTGCCAGCAGCTTAGGATGGGCGCCCGTGAACACTGAAGCTTTCTTT. It specifies CASSLGWAPVNTEAFF.

The chain combines TRBV7-3 with TRBJ2-1; D not resolved. Trimming shortened V by 5 bases and J by 6 bases, and 14 bases separated the two germline ends. Germline loops: CDR1 SGHTA, CDR2 FQGTGA. There are 14 residues in the CDR3. CDR3 sequence: CASSPLGVGNEQFF. The DNA for the CDR3 is TGTGCCAGCAGCCCCCTTGGTGTTGGCAATGAGCAGTTCTTC.

V is TRBV9 and J is TRBJ2-1; TRBD1 matches at 10 bases. Germline loops: CDR1 SGDLS, CDR2 YYNGEE. The CDR3 is 14 amino acids. Losses at the gene ends were 2 bases for V and 6 bases for J; bases not matched to a gene: 2. The CDR3 DNA is TGTGCCAGCAGCGTTGGACAGGGGGTCAATGAGCAGTTCTTC. Encoded protein: CASSVGQGVNEQFF.

The gene calls are TRBV6-1 and TRBJ2-1, with no clear D. The V gene lost 1 base and the J gene lost 7 bases, with 11 bases spanning the gap. The CDR3 has 14 amino acids. Per germline, CDR1 MNHNS and CDR2 SASEGT. CDR3: CASSEVWVGNEQFF. Written as DNA, the CDR3 is TGTGCCAGCAGTGAAGTTTGGGTTGGGAATGAGCAGTTCTTC.

There are a few counts of this clone. The chain carries TRBV12-5 and TRBJ2-7; 9 bases agree with TRBD1. V lost 5 bases to trimming and J lost 2 bases; unmatched junction nucleotides: 10. Per the germline V gene, CDR1 is LGHNT and CDR2 is FRNRAP. There are 16 residues in the CDR3. The CDR3 sequence is CASGPIGQGLPYEQYF. The CDR3 nucleotides are TGTGCTAGTGGTCCCATCGGACAGGGGCTACCCTACGAGCAGTACTTC. Supplemented by reference TRBV12-5 and TRBJ2-7, the full variable domain reads DARVTQTPRHKVTEMGQEVTMRCQPILGHNTVFWYRQTMMQGLELLAYFRNRAPLDDSGMPKDRFSAEMPDATLATLKIQPSEPRDSAVYFCASGPIGQGLPYEQYFGPGTRLTVT.

V is TRBV7-8 and J is TRBJ1-1; the D is unclear. CDR3 size: 14 residues. Between the trimmed V and J ends, which lost 5 bases and 6 bases, there was a span of 16 bases. Germline V lookup: CDR1 SGHVS, CDR2 FQNEAQ. This chain's CDR3 is CASSPSYFAPEAFF. The CDR3 nucleotides are TGTGCCAGCAGCCCAAGTTATTTTGCCCCTGAAGCTTTCTTT.

This chain links TRBV9 with TRBJ2-1, with 13 bases matching TRBD2. The CDR3 extends over 15 amino acids. The germline V gene encodes CDR1 SGDLS and CDR2 YYNGEE. The V segment lost 0 bases and the J segment 11 bases; nucleotides outside the gene matches: 5. The CDR3 DNA follows: TGTGCCAGCAGCGTAGAACTAGCGGGAGGGGAAAAGCAGTTCTTC. Amino acid sequence: CASSVELAGGEKQFF.